This TCR beta chain was sequenced during a study of beta chain features in type 1 diabetes. Study overall: Cell yields, age and gender were similar between patients and healthy donors. Overall study findings and caveats: All four CD4+ subsets from Type 1 diabetes patients carried moderately but significantly shorter TCRB CDR3s. Cells with high TCR expression could be over-represented when cDNA is sequenced. Patients' naive, central memory and Treg TCRB repertoires seemed closer to one another than those of healthy donors.

Isolated RNA was reverse transcribed in full, so expressed TCRB transcripts were sequenced. TCRdb's table, derived via immunoSEQ multiplex PCR, lists solely in-frame clones and lacks some. The sample lists fewer than 350,000 clones; over 12% were seen once. Details on this clone: The target antigen is unknown.

Heparinised blood was drawn once per donor, averaging roughly 120 mL. V shed 0 bases, J shed 7 bases, and the junction held 5 bases outside the gene matches. Germline values: CDR1 SGHRS, CDR2 YFSETQ. This CDR3 has 14 residues. The sample consisted of naive CD4+ T cells from blood. The source is a man younger than 35 with type 1 diabetes. This chain connects TRBV5-1 to TRBJ2-7; 9 positions match TRBD1. The CDR3 DNA sequence: TGCGCCAGCAGCTTGGGACAGGGGGTTGGAGAGCAGTACTTC. As protein: CASSLGQGVGEQYF.